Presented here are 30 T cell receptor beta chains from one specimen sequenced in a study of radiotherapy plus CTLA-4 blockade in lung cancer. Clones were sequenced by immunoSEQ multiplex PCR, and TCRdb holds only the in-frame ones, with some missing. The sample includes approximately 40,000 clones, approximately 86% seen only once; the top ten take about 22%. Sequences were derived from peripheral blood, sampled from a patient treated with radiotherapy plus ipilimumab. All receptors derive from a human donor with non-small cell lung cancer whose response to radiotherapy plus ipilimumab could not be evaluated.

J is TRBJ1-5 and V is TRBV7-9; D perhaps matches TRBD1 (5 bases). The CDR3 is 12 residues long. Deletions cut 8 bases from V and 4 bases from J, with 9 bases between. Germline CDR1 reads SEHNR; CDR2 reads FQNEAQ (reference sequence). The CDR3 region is CASGRTNQPQHF. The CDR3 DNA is TGTGCCAGCGGACGGACAAATCAGCCCCAGCATTTT.

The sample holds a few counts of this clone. Here the CDR3 DNA reads TGTGCCAGCAGTTACGGGGGAAATCGGGGCTACACCTTC. It encodes CASSYGGNRGYTF. This chain connects TRBV28 to TRBJ1-2, with TRBD1 as a possible D gene (5 bases). The V and J ends lost 4 bases and 8 bases respectively, with 14 bases between them. The V gene's germline CDR1 is MDHEN and CDR2 SYDVKM. This CDR3 is built from 13 residues.

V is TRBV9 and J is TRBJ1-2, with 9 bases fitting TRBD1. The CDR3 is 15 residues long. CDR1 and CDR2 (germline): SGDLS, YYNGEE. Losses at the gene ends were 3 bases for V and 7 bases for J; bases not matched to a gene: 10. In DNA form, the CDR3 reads TGTGCCAGCAGCGGCCGGACAGGGGTGATGCTTGGCTACACCTTC. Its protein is CASSGRTGVMLGYTF.

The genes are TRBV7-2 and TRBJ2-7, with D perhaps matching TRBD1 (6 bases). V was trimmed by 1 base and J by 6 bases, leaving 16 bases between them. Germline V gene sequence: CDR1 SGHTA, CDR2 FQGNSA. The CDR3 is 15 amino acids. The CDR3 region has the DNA TGTGCCAGCAGCTTAGAAACATCAGGGGTCGGCGAGCAGTACTTC. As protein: CASSLETSGVGEQYF.

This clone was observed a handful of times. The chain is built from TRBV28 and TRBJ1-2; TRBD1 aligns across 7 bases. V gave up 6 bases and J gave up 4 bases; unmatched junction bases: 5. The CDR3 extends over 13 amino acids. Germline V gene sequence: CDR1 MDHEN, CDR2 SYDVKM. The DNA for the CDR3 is TGTGCCAGCAGCTACAGGGGTATCTATGGCTACACCTTC. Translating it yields CASSYRGIYGYTF.

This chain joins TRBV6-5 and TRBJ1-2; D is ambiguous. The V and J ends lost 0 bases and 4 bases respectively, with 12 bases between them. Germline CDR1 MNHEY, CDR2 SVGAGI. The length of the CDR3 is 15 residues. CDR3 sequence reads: CASSYSPEVGYGYTF. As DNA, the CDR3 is TGTGCCAGCAGTTACTCTCCCGAGGTGGGCTATGGCTACACCTTC.

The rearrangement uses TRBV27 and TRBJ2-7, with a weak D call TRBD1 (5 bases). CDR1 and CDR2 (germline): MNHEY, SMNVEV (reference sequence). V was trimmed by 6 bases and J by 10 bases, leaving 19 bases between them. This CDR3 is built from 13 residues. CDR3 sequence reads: CASSTAGRLDQYF. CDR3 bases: TGTGCCAGCAGCACCGCAGGGCGGCTGGACCAGTACTTC.

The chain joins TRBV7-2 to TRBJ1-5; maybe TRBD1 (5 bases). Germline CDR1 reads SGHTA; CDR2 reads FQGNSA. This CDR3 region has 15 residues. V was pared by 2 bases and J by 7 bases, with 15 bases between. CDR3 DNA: TGTGCCAGCAGCTTATACGGGGGAAAACTACAGCCCCAGCATTTT. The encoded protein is CASSLYGGKLQPQHF.

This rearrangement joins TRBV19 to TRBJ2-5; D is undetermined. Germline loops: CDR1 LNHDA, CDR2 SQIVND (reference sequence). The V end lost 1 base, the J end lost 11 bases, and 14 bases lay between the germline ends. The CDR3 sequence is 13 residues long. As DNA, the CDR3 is TGTGCCAGTAGTATAGGCCTAGAGTCGGAGCAGTACTTC. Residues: CASSIGLESEQYF.

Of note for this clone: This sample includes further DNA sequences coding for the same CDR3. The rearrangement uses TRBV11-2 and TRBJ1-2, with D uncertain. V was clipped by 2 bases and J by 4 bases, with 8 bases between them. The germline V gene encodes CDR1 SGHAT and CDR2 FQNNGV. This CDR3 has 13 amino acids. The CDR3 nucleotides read TGTGCCAGCAGCTTAAATTCGGGCTATGGCTACACCTTC. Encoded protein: CASSLNSGYGYTF.

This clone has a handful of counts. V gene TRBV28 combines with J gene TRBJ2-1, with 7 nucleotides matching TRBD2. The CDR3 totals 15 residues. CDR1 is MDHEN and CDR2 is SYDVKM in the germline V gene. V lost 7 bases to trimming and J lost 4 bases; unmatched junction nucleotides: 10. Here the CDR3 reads CASTLGGRDYNEQFF. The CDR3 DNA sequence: TGTGCCAGCACCTTGGGGGGGAGGGATTACAATGAGCAGTTCTTC.

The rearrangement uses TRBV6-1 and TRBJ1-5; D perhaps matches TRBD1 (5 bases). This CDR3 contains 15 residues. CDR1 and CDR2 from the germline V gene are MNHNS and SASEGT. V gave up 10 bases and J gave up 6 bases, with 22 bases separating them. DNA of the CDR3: TGTGCCACATCGGAGGGGACCTCGAGTGGTCAGCCCCAGCATTTT. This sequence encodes CATSEGTSSGQPQHF.

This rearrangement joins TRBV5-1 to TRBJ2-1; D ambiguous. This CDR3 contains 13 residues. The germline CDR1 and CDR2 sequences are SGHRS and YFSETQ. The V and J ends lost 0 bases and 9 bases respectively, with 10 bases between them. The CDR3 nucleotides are TGCGCCAGCAGCTTGGATCCTGCTACTGAGCAGTTCTTC. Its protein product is CASSLDPATEQFF.

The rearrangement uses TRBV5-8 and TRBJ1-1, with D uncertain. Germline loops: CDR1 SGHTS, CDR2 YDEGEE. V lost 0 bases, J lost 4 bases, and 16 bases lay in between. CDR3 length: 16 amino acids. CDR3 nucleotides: TGTGCCAGCAGCTTGGGGACTTTTAGGGTCACCACTGAAGCTTTCTTT. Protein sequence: CASSLGTFRVTTEAFF. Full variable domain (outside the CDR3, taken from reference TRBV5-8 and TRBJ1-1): EAGVTQSPTHLIKTRGQQATLRCSPISGHTSVYWYQQALGLGLQFLLWYDEGEERNRGNFPPRFSGRQFPNYSSELNVNALELEDSALYLCASSLGTFRVTTEAFFGQGTRLTVV.

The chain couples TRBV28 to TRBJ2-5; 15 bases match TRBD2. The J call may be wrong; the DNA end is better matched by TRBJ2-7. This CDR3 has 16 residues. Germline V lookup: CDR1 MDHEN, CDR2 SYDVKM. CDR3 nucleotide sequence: TGTGCCAGCAGCATCACCGGGACTAGCGGGAGGTACGAGCAGTACTTC. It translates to CASSITGTSGRYEQYF.

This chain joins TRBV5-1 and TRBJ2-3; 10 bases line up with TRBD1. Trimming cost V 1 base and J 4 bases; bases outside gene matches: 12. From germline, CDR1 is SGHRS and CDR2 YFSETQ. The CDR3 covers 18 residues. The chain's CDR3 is CASSLRGDRGLFADTQYF. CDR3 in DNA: TGCGCCAGCAGCTTGAGAGGGGACAGGGGCCTTTTTGCAGATACGCAGTATTTT. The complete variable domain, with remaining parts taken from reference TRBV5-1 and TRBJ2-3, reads KAGVTQTPRYLIKTRGQQVTLSCSPISGHRSVSWYQQTPGQGLQFLFEYFSETQRNKGNFPGRFSGRQFSNSRSEMNVSTLELGDSALYLCASSLRGDRGLFADTQYFGPGTRLTVL.

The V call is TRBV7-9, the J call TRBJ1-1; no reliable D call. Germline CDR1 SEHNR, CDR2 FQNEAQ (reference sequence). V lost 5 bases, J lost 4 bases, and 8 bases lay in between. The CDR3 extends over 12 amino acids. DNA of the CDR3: TGTGCCAGCAGCCTTCGGGGCACTGAAGCTTTCTTT. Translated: CASSLRGTEAFF.

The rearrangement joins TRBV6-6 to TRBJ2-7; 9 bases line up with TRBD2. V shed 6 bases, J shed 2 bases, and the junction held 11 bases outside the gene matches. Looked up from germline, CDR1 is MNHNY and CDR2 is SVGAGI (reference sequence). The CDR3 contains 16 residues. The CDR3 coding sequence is TGTGCCAGCAGCCTTCTGGGGGTAGCGGGGGCCTACGAGCAGTACTTC. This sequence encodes CASSLLGVAGAYEQYF.

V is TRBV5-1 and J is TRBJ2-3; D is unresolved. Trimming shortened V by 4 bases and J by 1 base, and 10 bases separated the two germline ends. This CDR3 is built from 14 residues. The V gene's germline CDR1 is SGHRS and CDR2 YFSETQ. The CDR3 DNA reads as TGCGCCAGCAGCGAGAGATTCGGCACAGATACGCAGTATTTT. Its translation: CASSERFGTDTQYF. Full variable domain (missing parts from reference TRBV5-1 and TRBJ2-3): KAGVTQTPRYLIKTRGQQVTLSCSPISGHRSVSWYQQTPGQGLQFLFEYFSETQRNKGNFPGRFSGRQFSNSRSEMNVSTLELGDSALYLCASSERFGTDTQYFGPGTRLTVL.

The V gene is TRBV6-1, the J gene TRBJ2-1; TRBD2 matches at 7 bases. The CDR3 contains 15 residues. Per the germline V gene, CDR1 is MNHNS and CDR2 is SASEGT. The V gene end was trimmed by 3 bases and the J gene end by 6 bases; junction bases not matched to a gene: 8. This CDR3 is CASSDQRGGPNEQFF. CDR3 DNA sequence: TGTGCCAGCAGTGACCAGCGGGGAGGACCCAATGAGCAGTTCTTC.

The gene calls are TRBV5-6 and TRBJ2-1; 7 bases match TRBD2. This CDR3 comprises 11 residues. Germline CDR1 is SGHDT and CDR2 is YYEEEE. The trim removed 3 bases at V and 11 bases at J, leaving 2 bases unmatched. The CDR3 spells CASSWGGKQFF. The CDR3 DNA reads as TGTGCCAGCAGCTGGGGGGGGAAGCAGTTCTTC.

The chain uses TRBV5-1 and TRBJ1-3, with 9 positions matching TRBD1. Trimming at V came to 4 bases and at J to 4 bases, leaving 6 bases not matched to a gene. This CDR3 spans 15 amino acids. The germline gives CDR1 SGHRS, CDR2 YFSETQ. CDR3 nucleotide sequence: TGCGCCAGCAGCATTGGGACAGGGAGGGGAAACACCATATATTTT. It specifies CASSIGTGRGNTIYF.

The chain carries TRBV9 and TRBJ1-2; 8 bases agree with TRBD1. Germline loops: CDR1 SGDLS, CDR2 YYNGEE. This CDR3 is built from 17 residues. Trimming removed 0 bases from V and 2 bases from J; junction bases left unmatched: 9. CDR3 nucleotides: TGTGCCAGCAGCGTAGGTTCGGGGGGACAGGTCAACTATGGCTACACCTTC. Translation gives CASSVGSGGQVNYGYTF.

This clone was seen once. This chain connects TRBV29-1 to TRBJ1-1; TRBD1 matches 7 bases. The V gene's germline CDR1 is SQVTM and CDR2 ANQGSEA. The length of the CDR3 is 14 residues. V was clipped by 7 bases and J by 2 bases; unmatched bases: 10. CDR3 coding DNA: TGCAGCGCTGTTAAACAGGGGTCAAACACTGAAGCTTTCTTT. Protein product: CSAVKQGSNTEAFF.

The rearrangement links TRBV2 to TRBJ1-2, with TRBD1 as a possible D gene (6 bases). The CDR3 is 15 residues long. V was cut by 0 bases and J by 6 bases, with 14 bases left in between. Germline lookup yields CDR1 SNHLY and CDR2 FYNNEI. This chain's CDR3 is CASSEADRWKNGYTF. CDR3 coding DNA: TGTGCCAGCAGTGAAGCAGACAGGTGGAAGAATGGCTACACCTTC.

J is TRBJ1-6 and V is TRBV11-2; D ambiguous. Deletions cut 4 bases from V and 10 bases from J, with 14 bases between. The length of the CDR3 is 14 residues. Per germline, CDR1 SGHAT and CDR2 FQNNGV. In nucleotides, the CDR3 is TGTGCCAGCAGCTACGGCACGGGTGGATCACCCCTCCACTTT. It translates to CASSYGTGGSPLHF.

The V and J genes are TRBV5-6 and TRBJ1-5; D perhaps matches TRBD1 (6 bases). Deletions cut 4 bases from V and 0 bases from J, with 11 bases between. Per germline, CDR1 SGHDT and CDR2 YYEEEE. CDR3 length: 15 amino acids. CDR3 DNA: TGTGCCAGCAGCCGGACAGAAAATAGCAATCAGCCCCAGCATTTT. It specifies CASSRTENSNQPQHF.

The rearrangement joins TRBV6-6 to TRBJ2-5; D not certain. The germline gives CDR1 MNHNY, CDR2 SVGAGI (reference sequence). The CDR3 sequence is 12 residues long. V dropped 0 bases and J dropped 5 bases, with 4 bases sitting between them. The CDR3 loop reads CASSYSRETQYF. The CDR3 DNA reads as TGTGCCAGCAGTTACTCGAGGGAGACCCAGTACTTC.

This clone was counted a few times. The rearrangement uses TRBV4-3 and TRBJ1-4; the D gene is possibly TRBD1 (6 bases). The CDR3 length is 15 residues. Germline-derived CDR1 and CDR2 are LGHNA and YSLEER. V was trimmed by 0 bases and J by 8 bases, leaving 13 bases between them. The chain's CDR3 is CASSQESRGWEKLFF. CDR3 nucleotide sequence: TGCGCCAGCAGCCAAGAGTCGAGGGGGTGGGAAAAACTGTTTTTT.

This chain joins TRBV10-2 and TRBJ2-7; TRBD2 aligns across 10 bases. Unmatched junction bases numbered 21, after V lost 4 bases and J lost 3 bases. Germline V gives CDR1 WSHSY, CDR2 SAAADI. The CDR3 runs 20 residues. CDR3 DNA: TGCGCCAGCAGTGGTCGCCCCAACGTCCCTACGAAGCGGGGGGGCTACGAGCAGTACTTC. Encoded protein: CASSGRPNVPTKRGGYEQYF.